What follows is one TCR beta chain and its context. The antigen is not known. The sample originates from a study of blood T cells in healthy people across ages. In the study overall: About one barcoded beta molecule was captured per two T cells (by template switching).

Donors ranged from roughly 6 to 90 years old and were healthy Caucasians in Russia. Together with a sample-barcoded 5' primer, a J-beta primer mix was included in a second PCR lasting about 7 to 12 cycles. Using its own MiXCR run on the 5' RACE reads, TCRdb lists one record per CDR3 protein. The sample includes some 860,000 distinct CDR3 sequences, roughly three fifths of them seen just once. Study-level results: The long-lived group displayed more naive CD4+ cells, plus higher diversity, than the aged donors did. Unsorted PBMCs blocked a conclusive comparison of naive and antigen-experienced cells.

Germline-derived CDR1 and CDR2 are SEHNR and FQNEAQ (reference sequence). V was clipped by 2 bases and J by 6 bases, with 12 bases between them. The CDR3 contains 14 residues. V usage is TRBV7-9 and J usage is TRBJ2-3; no firm D call. The sample consisted of blood. The receptor was derived from a man aged 35 to 55 in good health. The CDR3 is CASSLPRDFDTQYF. The CDR3 nucleotides read TGTGCCAGCAGCTTACCTCGAGATTTTGATACGCAGTATTTT.